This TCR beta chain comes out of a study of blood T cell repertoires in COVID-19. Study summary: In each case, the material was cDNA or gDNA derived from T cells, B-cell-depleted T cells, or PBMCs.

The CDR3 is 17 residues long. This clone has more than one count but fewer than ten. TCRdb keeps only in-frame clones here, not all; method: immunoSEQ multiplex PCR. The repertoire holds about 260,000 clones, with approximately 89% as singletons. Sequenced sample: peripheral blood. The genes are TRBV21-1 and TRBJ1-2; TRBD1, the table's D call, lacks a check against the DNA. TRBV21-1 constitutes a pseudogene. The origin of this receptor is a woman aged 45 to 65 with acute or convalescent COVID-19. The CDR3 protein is CASSKSSGDRENYGYTF. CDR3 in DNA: TGTGCCAGCAGCAAAAGTTCAGGGGACAGGGAGAACTATGGCTACACCTTC.